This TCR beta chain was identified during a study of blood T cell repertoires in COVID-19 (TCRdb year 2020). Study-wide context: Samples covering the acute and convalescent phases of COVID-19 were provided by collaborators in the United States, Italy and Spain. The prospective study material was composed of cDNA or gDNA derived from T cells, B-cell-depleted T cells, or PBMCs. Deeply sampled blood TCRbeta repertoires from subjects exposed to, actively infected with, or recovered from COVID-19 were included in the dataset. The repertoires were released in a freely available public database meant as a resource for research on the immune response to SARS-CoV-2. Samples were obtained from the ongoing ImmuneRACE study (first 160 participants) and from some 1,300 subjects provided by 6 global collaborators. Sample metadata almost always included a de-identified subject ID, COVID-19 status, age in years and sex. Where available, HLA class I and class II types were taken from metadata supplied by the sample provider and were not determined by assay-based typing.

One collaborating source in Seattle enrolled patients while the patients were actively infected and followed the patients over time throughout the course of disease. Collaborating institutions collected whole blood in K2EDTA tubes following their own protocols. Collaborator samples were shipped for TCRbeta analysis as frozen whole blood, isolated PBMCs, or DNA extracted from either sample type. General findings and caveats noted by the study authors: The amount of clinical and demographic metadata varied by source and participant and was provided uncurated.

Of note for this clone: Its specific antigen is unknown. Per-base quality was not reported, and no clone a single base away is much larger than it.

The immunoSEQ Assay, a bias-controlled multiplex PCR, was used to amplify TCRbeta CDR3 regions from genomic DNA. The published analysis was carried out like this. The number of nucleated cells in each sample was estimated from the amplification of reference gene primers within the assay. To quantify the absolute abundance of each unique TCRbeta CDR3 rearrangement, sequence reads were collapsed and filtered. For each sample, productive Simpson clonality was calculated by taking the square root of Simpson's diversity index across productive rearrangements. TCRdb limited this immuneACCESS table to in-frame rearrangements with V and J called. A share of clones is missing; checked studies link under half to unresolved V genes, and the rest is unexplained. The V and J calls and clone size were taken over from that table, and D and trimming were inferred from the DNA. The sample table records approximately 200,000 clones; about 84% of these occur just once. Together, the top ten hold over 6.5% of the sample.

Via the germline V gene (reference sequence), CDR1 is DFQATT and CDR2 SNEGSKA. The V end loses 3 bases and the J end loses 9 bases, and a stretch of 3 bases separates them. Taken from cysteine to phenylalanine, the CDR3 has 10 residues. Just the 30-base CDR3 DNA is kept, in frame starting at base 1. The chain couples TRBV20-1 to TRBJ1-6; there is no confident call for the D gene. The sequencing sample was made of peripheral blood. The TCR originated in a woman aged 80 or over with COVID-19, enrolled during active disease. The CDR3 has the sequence CSASVSPLHF. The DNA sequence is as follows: TGCAGTGCTAGCGTTTCACCCCTCCACTTT.